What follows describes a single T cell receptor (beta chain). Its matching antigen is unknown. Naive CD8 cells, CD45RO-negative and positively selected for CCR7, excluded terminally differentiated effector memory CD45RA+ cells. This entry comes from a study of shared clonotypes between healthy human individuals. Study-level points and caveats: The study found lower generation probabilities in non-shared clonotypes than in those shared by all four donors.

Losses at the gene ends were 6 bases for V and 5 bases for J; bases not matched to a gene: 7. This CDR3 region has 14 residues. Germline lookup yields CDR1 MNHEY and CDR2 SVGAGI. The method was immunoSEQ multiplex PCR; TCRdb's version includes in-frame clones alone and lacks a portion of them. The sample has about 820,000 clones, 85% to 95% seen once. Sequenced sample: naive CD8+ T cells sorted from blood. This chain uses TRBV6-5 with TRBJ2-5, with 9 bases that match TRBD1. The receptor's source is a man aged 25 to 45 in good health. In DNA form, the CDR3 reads TGTGCCAGCAGGGTAGACAGGGGGATGGAGACCCAGTACTTC. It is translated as CASRVDRGMETQYF.